This TCR beta chain was identified in a study of blood T cell repertoires in COVID-19. Study context: From the United States, Italy and Spain came samples of acute and convalescent COVID-19. The cDNA or gDNA used as material had been derived from T cells, B-cell-depleted T cells, or PBMCs.

Original processing notes: Amplification of reference gene primers was used by the study to estimate nucleated cell counts. Here immunoSEQ multiplex PCR was the method, and the copy in TCRdb shows in-frame clones only, minus some. V and J calls and clone size are given by that table; D and trimming were obtained from the DNA. The sample has roughly 250,000 clones; around 89% are singletons. V was shortened by 8 bases and J by 9 bases, with 20 bases between the two germline ends. This CDR3 is 14 amino acids long. The sequenced sample consisted of peripheral blood. This chain connects TRBV23-1 to TRBJ1-5; D unclear. TRBV23-1 is sorted into the ORF group, with uncertain function. The TCR comes from a man younger than 45 with acute or convalescent COVID-19. CDR3 loop: CASRDGRAAGPQHF. The DNA for the CDR3 is TGCGCCAGCCGAGATGGGAGGGCTGCGGGGCCCCAGCATTTT.